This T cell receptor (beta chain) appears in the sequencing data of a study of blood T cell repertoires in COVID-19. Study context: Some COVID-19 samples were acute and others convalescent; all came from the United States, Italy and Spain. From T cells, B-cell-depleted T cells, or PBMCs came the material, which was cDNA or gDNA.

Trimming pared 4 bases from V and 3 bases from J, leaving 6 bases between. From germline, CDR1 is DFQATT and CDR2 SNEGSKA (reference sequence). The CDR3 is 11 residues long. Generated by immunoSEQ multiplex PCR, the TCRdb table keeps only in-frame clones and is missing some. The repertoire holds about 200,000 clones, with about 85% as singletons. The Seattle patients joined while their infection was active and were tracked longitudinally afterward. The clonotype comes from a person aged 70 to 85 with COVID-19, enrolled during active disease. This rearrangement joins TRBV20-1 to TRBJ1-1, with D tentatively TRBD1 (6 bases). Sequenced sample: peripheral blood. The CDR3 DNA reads TGCAGTGCTACAGGGGACACTGAAGCTTTCTTT. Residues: CSATGDTEAFF.